This paragraph covers one TCR beta chain sequence. Trimming left V 5 bases short and J 8 bases short, with 19 bases between. The CDR3 has 15 residues. Germline values: CDR1 SGHTA, CDR2 FQGNSA. This sample is part of a study of blood T cell repertoires in COVID-19. Produced via immunoSEQ multiplex PCR; TCRdb's table is partial and in-frame only. The table lists roughly 92,000 clones, 87% of them singletons. Source material: peripheral blood. V and J are TRBV7-2 and TRBJ2-1; D is perhaps TRBD2 (7 bases). The clonotype originates from a woman of 80 years or more with acute or convalescent COVID-19. The CDR3 is CASSPRGAGTDEQFF. The CDR3 bases are TGTGCCAGCAGCCCCCGGGGGGCCGGTACGGATGAGCAGTTCTTC.